Relative to its sample, the clone carrying this T cell receptor beta chain is medium-sized. Its specificity is not known. Germline CDR1 reads SQVTM; CDR2 reads ANQGSEA. The CDR3 length is 15 residues. J lost 7 bases, V lost 5 bases, and 8 bases had no gene match. This sample stems from a study of T cell repertoires in aging, cancer and after chemotherapy. Study-level information: Donor ages fell into six groups from 30 or younger up to 70 or older.

A mixed TRB-A/B primer pool amplified rearranged TRB by multiplex touch-down PCR. Each CDR3 protein gets one entry after TCRdb re-called the multiplex PCR reads with MiXCR. The table shows approximately 4,600 distinct CDR3 sequences, with 20% occurring only once. Peripheral blood genomic DNA, not sorted cells or RNA, was the template. Overall study findings and caveats: Loss of evenness, beyond lost richness, contributed to age-related TCR diversity decline in cancer patients.

The TCR sequence derives from a human donor in good health. The donor label of this sample is uncertain. The sample taken for sequencing was blood. The chain has TRBV29-1 and TRBJ2-2; TRBD1 agrees at 12 bases. The CDR3 DNA reads TGCAGCGTTCTGGGGACAGGGGGCTGGGTCGGGGAGCTGTTTTTT. Translated, it gives CSVLGTGGWVGELFF.